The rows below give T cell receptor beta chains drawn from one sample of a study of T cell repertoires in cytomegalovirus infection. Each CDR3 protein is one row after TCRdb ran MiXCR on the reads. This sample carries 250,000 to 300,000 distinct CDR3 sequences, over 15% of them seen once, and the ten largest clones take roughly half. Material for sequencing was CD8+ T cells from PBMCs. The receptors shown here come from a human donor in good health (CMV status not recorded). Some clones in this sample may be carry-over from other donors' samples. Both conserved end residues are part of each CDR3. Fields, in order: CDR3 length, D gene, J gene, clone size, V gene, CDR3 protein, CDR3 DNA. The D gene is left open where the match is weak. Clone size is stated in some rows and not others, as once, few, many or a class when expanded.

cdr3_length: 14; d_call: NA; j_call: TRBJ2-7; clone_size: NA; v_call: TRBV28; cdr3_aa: CATAEMAESYEQYF; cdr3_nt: TGTGCCACCGCCGAGATGGCAGAGTCCTACGAGCAGTACTTC
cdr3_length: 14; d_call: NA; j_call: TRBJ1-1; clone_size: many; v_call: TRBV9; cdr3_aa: CASSVVQGWTEAFF; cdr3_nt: TGTGCCAGCAGCGTAGTTCAGGGTTGGACTGAAGCTTTCTTT
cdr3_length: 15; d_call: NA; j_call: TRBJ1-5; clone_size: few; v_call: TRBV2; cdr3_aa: CASSEVSLLNQPQHF; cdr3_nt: TGTGCCAGCAGTGAAGTATCGCTCCTAAATCAGCCCCAGCATTTT
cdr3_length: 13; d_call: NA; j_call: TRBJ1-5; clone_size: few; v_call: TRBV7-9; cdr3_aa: CASSPPGNQPQHF; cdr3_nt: TGTGCCAGCAGCCCTCCCGGCAATCAGCCCCAGCATTTT
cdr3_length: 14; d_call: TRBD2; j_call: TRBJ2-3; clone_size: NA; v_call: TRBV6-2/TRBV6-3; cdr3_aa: CASSGLAGEDTQYF; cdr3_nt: TGTGCCAGCAGTGGACTAGCGGGAGAAGATACGCAGTATTTT
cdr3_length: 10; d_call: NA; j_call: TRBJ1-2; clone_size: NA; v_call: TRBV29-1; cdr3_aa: CSALNDGYTF; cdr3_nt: TGCAGCGCCTTAAACGATGGCTACACCTTC
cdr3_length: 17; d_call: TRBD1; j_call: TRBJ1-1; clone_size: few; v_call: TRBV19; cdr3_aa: CASSIDPQGTLNTEAFF; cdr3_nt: TGTGCCAGTAGTATAGACCCACAGGGGACCTTGAACACTGAAGCTTTCTTT
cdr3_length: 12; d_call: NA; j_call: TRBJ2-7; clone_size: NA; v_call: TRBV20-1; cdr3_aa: CSARWVANEQYF; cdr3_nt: TGCAGTGCTAGGTGGGTTGCCAATGAGCAGTACTTC
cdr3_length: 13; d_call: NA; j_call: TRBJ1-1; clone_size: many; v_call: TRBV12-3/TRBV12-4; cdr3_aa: CASSLVGVTEAFF; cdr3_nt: TGTGCCAGCAGTTTAGTAGGGGTCACTGAAGCTTTCTTT
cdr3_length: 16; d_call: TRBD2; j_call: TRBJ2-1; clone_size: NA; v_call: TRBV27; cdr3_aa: CASSPPGLAGVNEQFF; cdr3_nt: TGTGCCAGCAGTCCTCCGGGACTAGCGGGGGTCAATGAGCAGTTCTTC
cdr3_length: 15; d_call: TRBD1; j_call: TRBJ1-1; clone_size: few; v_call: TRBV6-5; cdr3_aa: CASSYAQGVNTEAFF; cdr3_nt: TGTGCCAGCAGTTACGCACAGGGGGTGAACACTGAAGCTTTCTTT
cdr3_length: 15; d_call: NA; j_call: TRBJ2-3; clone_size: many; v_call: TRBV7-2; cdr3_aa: CASSGTRSFTDTQYF; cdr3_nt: TGTGCCAGCAGCGGGACTCGTTCCTTCACAGATACGCAGTATTTT
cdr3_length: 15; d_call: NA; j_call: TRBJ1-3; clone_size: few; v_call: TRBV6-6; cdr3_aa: CASSYARPSGNTIYF; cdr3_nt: TGTGCCAGCAGTTACGCACGACCCTCTGGAAACACCATATATTTT
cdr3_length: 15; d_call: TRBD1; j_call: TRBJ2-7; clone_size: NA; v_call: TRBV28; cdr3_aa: CASSLSAGTAYEQYF; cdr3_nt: TGTGCCAGCAGTTTATCGGCCGGGACAGCCTACGAGCAGTACTTC
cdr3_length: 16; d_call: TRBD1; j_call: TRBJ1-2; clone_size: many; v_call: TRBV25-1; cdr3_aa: CASSDPGQGAIFGYTF; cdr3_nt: TGTGCCAGCAGTGATCCAGGACAGGGGGCAATATTTGGCTACACCTTC
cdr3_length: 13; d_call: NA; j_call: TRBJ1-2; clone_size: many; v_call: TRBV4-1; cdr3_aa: CASSQVGDYGYTF; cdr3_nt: TGCGCCAGCAGCCAAGTCGGGGACTATGGCTACACCTTC
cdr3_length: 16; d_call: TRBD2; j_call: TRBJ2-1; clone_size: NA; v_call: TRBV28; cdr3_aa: CASMPMAGGQNNEQFF; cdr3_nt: TGTGCCAGCATGCCTATGGCGGGGGGCCAGAACAATGAGCAGTTCTTC
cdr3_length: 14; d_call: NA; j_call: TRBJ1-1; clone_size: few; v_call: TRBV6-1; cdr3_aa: CASSELGANTEAFF; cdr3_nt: TGTGCCAGCAGTGAACTCGGGGCCAACACTGAAGCTTTCTTT
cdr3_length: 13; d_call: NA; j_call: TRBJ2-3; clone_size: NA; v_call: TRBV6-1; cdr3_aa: CASSENEGPYWYF; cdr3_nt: TGTGCCAGCAGTGAAAATGAGGGGCCCTACTGGTATTTT
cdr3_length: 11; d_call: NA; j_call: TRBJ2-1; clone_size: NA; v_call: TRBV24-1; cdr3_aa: CATSEDKDVFF; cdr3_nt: TGTGCCACCAGCGAGGACAAAGACGTGTTCTTC
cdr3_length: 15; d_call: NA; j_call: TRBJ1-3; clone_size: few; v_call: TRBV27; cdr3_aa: CASSLSWGAGNTIYF; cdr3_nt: TGTGCCAGCAGTTTAAGTTGGGGGGCCGGAAACACCATATATTTT
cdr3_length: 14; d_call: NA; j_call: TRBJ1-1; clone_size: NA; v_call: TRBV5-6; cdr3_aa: CASLDSGTDTEAFF; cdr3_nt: TGTGCCAGCTTGGATTCCGGGACGGACACTGAAGCTTTCTTT
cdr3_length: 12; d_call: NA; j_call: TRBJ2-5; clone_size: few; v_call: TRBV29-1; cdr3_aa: CSVDGQWETQYF; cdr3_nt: TGCAGCGTAGATGGACAGTGGGAGACCCAGTACTTC
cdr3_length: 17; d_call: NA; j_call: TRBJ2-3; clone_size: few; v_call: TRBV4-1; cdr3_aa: CASSQEWAAGLGDTQYF; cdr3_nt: TGCGCCAGCAGCCAAGAATGGGCGGCGGGGTTAGGAGATACGCAGTATTTT
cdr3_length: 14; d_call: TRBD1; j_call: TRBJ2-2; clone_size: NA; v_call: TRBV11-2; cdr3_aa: CASPTGDRTRELFF; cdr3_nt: TGTGCCAGCCCGACCGGGGACAGGACCAGGGAGCTGTTTTTT
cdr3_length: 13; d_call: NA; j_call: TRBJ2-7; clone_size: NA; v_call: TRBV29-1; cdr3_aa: CSVGDLSSYEQYF; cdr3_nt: TGCAGCGTTGGGGACCTGAGCTCCTACGAGCAGTACTTC
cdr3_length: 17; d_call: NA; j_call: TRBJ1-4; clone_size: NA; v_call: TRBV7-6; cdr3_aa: CASSLTGLVIFSEKLFF; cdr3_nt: TGTGCCAGCAGCTTAACCGGACTGGTCATATTTAGTGAAAAACTGTTTTTT
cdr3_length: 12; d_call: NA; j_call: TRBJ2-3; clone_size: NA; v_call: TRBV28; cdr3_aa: CASSPPRDTQYF; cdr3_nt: TGTGCCAGCAGTCCACCTAGGGATACGCAGTATTTT
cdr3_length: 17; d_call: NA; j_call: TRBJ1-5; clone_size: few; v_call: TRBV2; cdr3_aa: CASTQERESHSNQPQHF; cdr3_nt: TGTGCCAGCACACAGGAGAGGGAATCCCATAGCAATCAGCCCCAGCATTTT
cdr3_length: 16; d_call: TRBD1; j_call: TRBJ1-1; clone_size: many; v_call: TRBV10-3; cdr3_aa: CAITTHRDRENTEAFF; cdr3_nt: TGTGCCATCACCACCCACCGGGACAGGGAAAACACTGAAGCTTTCTTT
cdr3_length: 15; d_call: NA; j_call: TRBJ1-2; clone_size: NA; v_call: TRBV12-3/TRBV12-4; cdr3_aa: CASSLGTSGLYGYTF; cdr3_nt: TGTGCCAGCAGCCTAGGGACCTCAGGGCTGTATGGCTACACCTTC
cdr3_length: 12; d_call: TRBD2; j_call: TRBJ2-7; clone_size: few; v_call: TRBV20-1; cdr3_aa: CSAREGVGEQYF; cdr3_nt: TGCAGTGCCCGGGAGGGGGTTGGGGAGCAGTACTTC
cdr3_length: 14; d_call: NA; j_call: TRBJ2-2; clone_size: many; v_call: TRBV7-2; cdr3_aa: CASSFEQGTGELFF; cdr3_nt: TGTGCCAGCAGCTTCGAACAGGGCACCGGGGAGCTGTTTTTT
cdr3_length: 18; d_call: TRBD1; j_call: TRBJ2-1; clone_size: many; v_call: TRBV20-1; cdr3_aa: CSARAPTRQGIASAEQFF; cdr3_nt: TGCAGTGCTAGAGCACCCACCCGACAGGGGATCGCCAGCGCTGAGCAGTTCTTC
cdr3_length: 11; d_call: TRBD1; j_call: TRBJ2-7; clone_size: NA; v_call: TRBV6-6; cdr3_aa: CASEGAGEQYF; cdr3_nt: TGTGCCAGCGAGGGGGCAGGGGAGCAGTACTTC
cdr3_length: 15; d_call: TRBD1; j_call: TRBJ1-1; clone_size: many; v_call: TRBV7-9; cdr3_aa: CASSVGTAHLAKAFF; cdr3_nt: TGTGCCAGCAGCGTAGGGACAGCCCACCTCGCAAAAGCTTTCTTT
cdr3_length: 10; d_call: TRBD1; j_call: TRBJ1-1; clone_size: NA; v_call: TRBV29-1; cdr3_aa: CSGIQGEAFF; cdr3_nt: TGCAGCGGGATACAGGGGGAAGCTTTCTTT
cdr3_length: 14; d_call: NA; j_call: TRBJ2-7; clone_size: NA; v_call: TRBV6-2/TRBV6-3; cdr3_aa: CASTSTPGVHEQYF; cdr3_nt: TGTGCCAGCACCTCAACCCCGGGAGTCCACGAGCAGTACTTC
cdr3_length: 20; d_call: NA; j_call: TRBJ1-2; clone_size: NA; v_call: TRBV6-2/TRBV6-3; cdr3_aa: CASTKPSGRIFTRVDYGYTF; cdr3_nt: TGTGCCAGCACTAAACCCTCGGGACGGATATTCACCCGGGTTGACTATGGCTACACCTTC
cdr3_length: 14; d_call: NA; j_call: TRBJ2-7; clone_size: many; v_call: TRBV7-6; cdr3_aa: CASGLGQSANEQYF; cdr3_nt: TGTGCCAGCGGCTTGGGGCAGTCCGCTAACGAGCAGTACTTC
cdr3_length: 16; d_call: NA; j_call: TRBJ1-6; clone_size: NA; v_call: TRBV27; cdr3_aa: CASRFLVAEQNSPLHF; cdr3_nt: TGTGCCAGCCGTTTTTTGGTGGCAGAACAAAATTCACCCCTCCACTTT
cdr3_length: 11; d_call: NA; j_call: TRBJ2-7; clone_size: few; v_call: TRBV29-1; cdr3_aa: CSGGSVYEQYF; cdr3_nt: TGCAGCGGGGGTTCCGTGTACGAGCAGTACTTC
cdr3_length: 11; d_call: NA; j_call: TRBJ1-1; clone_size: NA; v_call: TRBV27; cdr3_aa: CASERGTEAFF; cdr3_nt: TGTGCCAGCGAAAGGGGCACTGAAGCTTTCTTT